The subject of this entry is one T cell receptor (beta chain). Seattle enrolled patients during active infection and tracked them longitudinally. This entry belongs to a study of blood T cell repertoires in COVID-19. Study overall: Material from acute and convalescent COVID-19 was sourced from the United States, Italy and Spain. T cells, B-cell-depleted T cells, or PBMCs provided the cDNA or gDNA that served as material.

In the authors' workflow: Reference gene primer amplification yielded estimated nucleated cell counts. The repertoire was sequenced with immunoSEQ multiplex PCR; TCRdb's copy has only in-frame clones and lacks some. V and J calls and clone size come straight from that table; D and trimming were deduced from the DNA. This sample has roughly 150,000 clones, with 85% found just once. CDR1 and CDR2 (germline): MDHEN, SYDVKM. V was pared by 5 bases and J by 3 bases, with 8 bases of the junction left unmatched. The CDR3 extends over 16 amino acids. Input material: peripheral blood. This sequence joins TRBV28 and TRBJ1-5; the match to TRBD1 covers 9 bases. The receptor was derived from a woman aged 50 to 60 with COVID-19, enrolled during active disease. CDR3 in DNA: TGTGCCAGCAGTCCAGCACAGGGGGCAGACAATCAGCCCCAGCATTTT. This translates into CASSPAQGADNQPQHF. Based on the CDR3 plus reference TRBV28 and TRBJ1-5, the full variable domain is DVKVTQSSRYLVKRTGEKVFLECVQDMDHENMFWYRQDPGLGLRLIYFSYDVKMKEKGDIPEGYSVSREKKERFSLILESASTNQTSMYLCASSPAQGADNQPQHFGDGTRLSIL.